The clone carrying this T cell receptor (beta chain) came up many times. This CDR3 comprises 14 residues. Trimming took off 6 bases at V and 4 bases at J, with 13 bases between the two ends. The V gene's germline CDR1 is SEHNR and CDR2 FQNEAQ (reference sequence). The sample is drawn from a study of identical twins. TCRdb itself ran the 5' RACE reads through MiXCR, one entry per CDR3 protein. This table has about 570,000 distinct CDR3 sequences, nearly 10% appearing once. The same data also contributed to another study, on yellow fever vaccine responses in identical twins.

The sequence came from a woman in her late teens or twenties in good health. The V gene is TRBV7-9, the J gene TRBJ2-1; TRBD1 might be the D (5 bases). Source material: PBMCs. The CDR3 nucleotides are TGTGCCAGCAGTTCAATCCAGGGATACAATGAGCAGTTCTTC. Encoded protein: CASSSIQGYNEQFF.